Presented here are 10 T cell receptor beta chains from one specimen sequenced in a study of T-cell reconstitution after alpha-beta-depleted transplantation in children. This sample's TCRbeta library carried unique molecular identifier barcodes. One entry per CDR3 protein, called by TCRdb with MiXCR from the PCR reads. The sample records about 490,000 distinct CDR3 sequences, 10% to 13% being singletons. Source: PBMCs, taken before TCRalphabeta/CD19-depleted stem cell transplant. These receptors all stem from a child aged 2 to 15 with inherited bone marrow failure, due to receive a stem cell transplant.

This clonotype appeared a few times. V gene TRBV29-1 combines with J gene TRBJ1-2, with a weak D call TRBD1 (6 bases). This CDR3 spans 14 amino acids. Germline-derived CDR1 and CDR2 are SQVTM and ANQGSEA. The V end lost 4 bases, the J end lost 3 bases, and 15 bases lay between the germline ends. This CDR3 is CSVVPLQGHYGYTF. CDR3 DNA sequence: TGCAGCGTTGTCCCCCTACAGGGTCACTATGGCTACACCTTC.

This clonotype appeared many times. The V and J genes are TRBV20-1 and TRBJ2-5; tentatively, D is TRBD2 (5 bases). V dropped 3 bases and J dropped 5 bases, with 13 bases sitting between them. CDR1 and CDR2 (germline): DFQATT, SNEGSKA (reference sequence). This CDR3 has 13 residues. The DNA of the CDR3 is TGCAGTGCTAGGCCCATAGCGAGGGAGACCCAGTACTTC. It encodes CSARPIARETQYF.

This clonotype was recorded many times. This chain uses TRBV6-2 or TRBV6-3 with TRBJ2-7; TRBD2 matches at 9 bases. Germline V gene sequence: CDR1 MNHEY, CDR2 SVGEGT. Trimming removed 5 bases from V and 1 base from J; junction bases left unmatched: 9. The length of the CDR3 is 16 residues. Here the CDR3 reads CASSPPGLAFSYEQYF. DNA for the CDR3: TGTGCCAGCAGTCCCCCGGGACTAGCTTTTTCCTACGAGCAGTACTTC.

This clonotype showed up many times. The chain joins TRBV7-2 to TRBJ2-7, with TRBD2 identical over 7 bases. Per germline, CDR1 SGHTA and CDR2 FQGNSA. This CDR3 region has 13 residues. V shed 3 bases, J shed 9 bases, and the junction held 8 bases outside the gene matches. The CDR3 spells CASSLNGRKGQYF. DNA of the CDR3: TGTGCCAGCAGCTTGAACGGGAGGAAGGGGCAGTACTTC.

This clonotype has a handful of counts. The genes are TRBV5-4 and TRBJ2-7, with 11 nucleotides matching TRBD2. The trim removed 2 bases at V and 6 bases at J, leaving 4 bases unmatched. Germline CDR1 reads SGHNT; CDR2 reads YYREEE (reference sequence). The CDR3 consists of 14 residues. This chain's CDR3 is CASSFSGTSGEQYF. Here the CDR3 DNA reads TGTGCCAGCAGCTTCTCCGGGACTAGCGGCGAGCAGTACTTC.

This clonotype was observed a few times. The chain links TRBV7-2 to TRBJ2-3; 11 nucleotides match TRBD2. V dropped 0 bases and J dropped 6; count of bases not matched to a gene: 2. Germline V gene data show CDR1 as SGHTA and CDR2 as FQGNSA. The CDR3 has 15 residues. The CDR3 DNA follows: TGTGCCAGCAGCTTAGCTAGCGGGAGGGTGGATACGCAGTATTTT. It translates to CASSLASGRVDTQYF.

This clonotype was seen many times. J is TRBJ1-2 and V is TRBV20-1; TRBD1 is a possible D gene (5 bases). The CDR3 loop spans 13 amino acids. V shed 4 bases and J shed 3 bases, with 12 bases lying between them. Germline CDR1 is DFQATT and CDR2 is SNEGSKA (reference sequence). CDR3 sequence reads: CSAKVGQDYGYTF. CDR3 in DNA: TGCAGTGCTAAAGTGGGGCAGGACTATGGCTACACCTTC.

This clonotype was detected ten times or more. The gene calls are TRBV3-1 and TRBJ2-5, with 8 bases that match TRBD2. V was pared by 3 bases and J by 4 bases, with 13 bases of the junction left unmatched. The CDR3 extends over 17 amino acids. CDR1 and CDR2 from the germline V gene are LGHDT and YNNKEL (reference sequence). The CDR3 loop is CASSHPRTSRGAETQYF. The CDR3 DNA sequence: TGTGCCAGCAGCCATCCCCGGACTAGCCGGGGGGCAGAGACCCAGTACTTC.

This clonotype was seen ten or more times. This chain uses TRBV20-1 with TRBJ2-7; 10 bases are shared with TRBD2. CDR1 DFQATT and CDR2 SNEGSKA come from the germline V gene (reference sequence). The CDR3 loop spans 15 amino acids. After removal of 0 bases from V and 3 bases from J, the junction contained 5 bases not matched to a gene. The CDR3 here is CSARESPSGSYEQYF. CDR3 in DNA: TGCAGTGCTAGAGAAAGCCCTAGCGGGAGCTACGAGCAGTACTTC.

This sequence joins TRBV4-3 and TRBJ2-5; tentatively, D is TRBD2 (5 bases). The V end was cut by 1 base, the J end by 2 bases, with 8 bases between. The CDR3 contains 14 residues. Germline values: CDR1 LGHNA, CDR2 YSLEER. The CDR3 bases are TGCGCCAGCAGCCAAGCGGGATATCAAGAGACCCAGTACTTC. This codes for CASSQAGYQETQYF.